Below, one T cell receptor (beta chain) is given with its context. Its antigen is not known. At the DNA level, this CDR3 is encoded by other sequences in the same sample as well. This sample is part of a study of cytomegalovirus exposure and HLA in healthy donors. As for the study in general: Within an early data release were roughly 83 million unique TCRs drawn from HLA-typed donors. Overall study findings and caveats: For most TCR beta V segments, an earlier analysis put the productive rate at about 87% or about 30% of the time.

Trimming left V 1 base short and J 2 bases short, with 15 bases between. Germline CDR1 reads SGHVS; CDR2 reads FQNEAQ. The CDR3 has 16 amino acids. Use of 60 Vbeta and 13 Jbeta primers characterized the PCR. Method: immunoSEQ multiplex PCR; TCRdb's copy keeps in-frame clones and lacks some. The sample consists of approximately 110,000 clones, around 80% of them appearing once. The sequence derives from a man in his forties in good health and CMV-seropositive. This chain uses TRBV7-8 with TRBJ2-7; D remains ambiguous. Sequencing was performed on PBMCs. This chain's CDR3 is CASSLVSAGPAYEQYF. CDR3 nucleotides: TGTGCCAGCAGCTTAGTATCGGCAGGTCCGGCCTACGAGCAGTACTTC.